This entry features one TCR beta chain sequence. The data belong to a study of blood T cell repertoires in COVID-19. Across the study: Italy, Spain and the United States were the sources of the convalescent and acute COVID-19 samples. PBMCs, B-cell-depleted T cells, or T cells provided the cDNA or gDNA that made up the material.

Recruitment covered about 26 US areas and drew participants whose ages spanned roughly 18 to 100 years. This CDR3 comprises 16 residues. V trimming: 2 bases; J trimming: 2 bases; junction bases outside the gene matches: 9. Germline CDR1 SGHDT, CDR2 YYEEEE. Under the authors' procedure: Amplification of reference gene primers provided the estimated nucleated cell counts. The table came from immunoSEQ multiplex PCR; TCRdb's copy has only in-frame clones and leaves some out. V, J and clone size derive from that table, while D and trimming were established from the DNA sequence. The table has roughly 300,000 clones, around 85% seen once.

The chain has TRBV5-6 and TRBJ2-5; 7 nucleotides match TRBD2. The specimen was PBMCs or T cells enriched from blood (not recorded which). This sequence originates from a woman aged 40 to 55 with acute COVID-19. In DNA form, the CDR3 reads TGTGCCAGCAGCTTTATCAGTTCTAGCGGACAAGAGACCCAGTACTTC. Translation gives CASSFISSSGQETQYF.